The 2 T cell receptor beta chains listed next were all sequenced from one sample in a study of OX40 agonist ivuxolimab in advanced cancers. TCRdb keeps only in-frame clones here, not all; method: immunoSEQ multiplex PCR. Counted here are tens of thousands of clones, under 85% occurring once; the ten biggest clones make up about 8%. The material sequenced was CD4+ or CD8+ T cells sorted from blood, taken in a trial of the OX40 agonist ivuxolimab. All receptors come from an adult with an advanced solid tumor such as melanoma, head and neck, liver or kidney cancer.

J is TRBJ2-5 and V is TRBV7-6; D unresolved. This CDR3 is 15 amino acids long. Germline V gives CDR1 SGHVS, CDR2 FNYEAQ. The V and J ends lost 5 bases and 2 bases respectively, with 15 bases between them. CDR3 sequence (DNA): TGTGCCAGCAGCGACATCGGGCAATTACAAGAGACCCAGTACTTC. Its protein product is CASSDIGQLQETQYF.

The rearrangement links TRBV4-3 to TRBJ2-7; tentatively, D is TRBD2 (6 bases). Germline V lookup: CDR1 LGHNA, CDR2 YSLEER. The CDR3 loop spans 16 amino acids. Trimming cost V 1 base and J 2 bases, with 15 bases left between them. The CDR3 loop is CASSQGGLSATYEQYF. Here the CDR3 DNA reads TGCGCCAGCAGCCAAGGGGGACTCTCAGCCACCTACGAGCAGTACTTC.